This entry features one T cell receptor (beta chain) sequence. This specimen belongs to a study of cytomegalovirus exposure and HLA in healthy donors. Primers for the PCR totalled 60 Vbeta and 13 Jbeta. Some clones are missing from TCRdb's copy, which holds only in-frame ones; the method was immunoSEQ multiplex PCR. The table shows under 200,000 clones, with roughly four fifths occurring only once. V dropped 3 bases and J dropped 0 bases, with 15 bases sitting between them. Germline V gene sequence: CDR1 SGHKS, CDR2 YYEKEE (reference sequence). CDR3 length: 16 residues. The rearrangement links TRBV5-5 to TRBJ1-2, with unresolved D. The sequenced sample was PBMCs. This sequence was found in a woman aged 25 to 39 in good health and CMV-seropositive. The CDR3 DNA is TGTGCCAGCAGCTCCCTTACGGGGAATACTAACTATGGCTACACCTTC. Translated, it gives CASSSLTGNTNYGYTF.